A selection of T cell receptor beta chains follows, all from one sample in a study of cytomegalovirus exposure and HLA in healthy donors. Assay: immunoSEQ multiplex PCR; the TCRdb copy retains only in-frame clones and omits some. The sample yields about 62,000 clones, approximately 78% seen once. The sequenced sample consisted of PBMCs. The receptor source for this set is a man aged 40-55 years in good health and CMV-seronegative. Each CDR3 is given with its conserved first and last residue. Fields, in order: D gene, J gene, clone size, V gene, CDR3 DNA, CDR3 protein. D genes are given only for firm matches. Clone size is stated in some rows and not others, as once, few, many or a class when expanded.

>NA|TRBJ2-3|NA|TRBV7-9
TGTGCCAGCAGAAGGACAGTCCCAGATACGCAGTATTTT
CASRRTVPDTQYF
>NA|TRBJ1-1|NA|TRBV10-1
TGCGCCAGCAAGGGACAACTGAACACTGAAGCTTTCTTT
CASKGQLNTEAFF
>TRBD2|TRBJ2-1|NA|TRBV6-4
TGTGCCAGCAGTGACTCAGCTAGCGGGGGGGCGAATGAGCAGTTCTTC
CASSDSASGGANEQFF
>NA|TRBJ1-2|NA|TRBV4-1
TGCGCCAGCAGCCAAGATCCTGGGCCACCCTACTATGGCTACACCTTC
CASSQDPGPPYYGYTF
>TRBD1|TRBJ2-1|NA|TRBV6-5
TGTGCCAGCAGTTACGGGACAGGCTACAATGAGCAGTTCTTC
CASSYGTGYNEQFF
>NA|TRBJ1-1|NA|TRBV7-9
TGTGCCAGCAGCATTCAGGGTCTTCCTGAAGCTTTCTTT
CASSIQGLPEAFF
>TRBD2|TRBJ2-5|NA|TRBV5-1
TGCGCCAGCAGCTTGGCCCCGGGAGGTACAAAAGAGACCCAGTACTTC
CASSLAPGGTKETQYF
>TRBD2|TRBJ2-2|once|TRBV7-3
TGTGCCAGCAGCTTAATTAGCGGGGGAACCGGGGAGCTGTTTTTT
CASSLISGGTGELFF
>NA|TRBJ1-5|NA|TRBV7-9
TGTGCCAGCAGCTTCCCTGGGGGGGGACAGCCCCAGCATTTT
CASSFPGGGQPQHF
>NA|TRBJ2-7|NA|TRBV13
TGTGCCAGCAGCTTAGGTAGCGCTTTAGACTCCGAGCAGTACTTC
CASSLGSALDSEQYF
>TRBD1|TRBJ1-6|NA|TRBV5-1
TGCGCCAGCAGCTCCGGGGACAGGGACAATTCACCCCTCCACTTT
CASSSGDRDNSPLHF
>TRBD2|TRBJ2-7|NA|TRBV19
TGTGCCAGTAGTGAAGGGACTAGCGGTACCTACGAGCAGTACTTC
CASSEGTSGTYEQYF
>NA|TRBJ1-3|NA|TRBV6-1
TGTGCCAGCAAGCACCAGGGGATCTCTGGAAACACCATATATTTT
CASKHQGISGNTIYF
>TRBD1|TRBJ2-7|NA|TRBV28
TGTGCCAGCAGCCCGACAGGGACCTACGAGCAGTACTTC
CASSPTGTYEQYF
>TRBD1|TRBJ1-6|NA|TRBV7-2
TGTGCCAGCAGCTCGGACAGGGGAAGGTCACCCCTCCACTTT
CASSSDRGRSPLHF
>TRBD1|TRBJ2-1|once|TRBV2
TGTGCCAGCAGTACGACAGGGAATGAGCAGTTCTTC
CASSTTGNEQFF
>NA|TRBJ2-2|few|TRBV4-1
TGCGCCAGCAGCAAACAACAGATTTCGAACACCGGGGAGCTGTTTTTT
CASSKQQISNTGELFF
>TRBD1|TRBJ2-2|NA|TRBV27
TGTGCCAGCAGTCCGAGGGGACAGGGGGCGAGGACCGGGGAGCTGTTTTTT
CASSPRGQGARTGELFF
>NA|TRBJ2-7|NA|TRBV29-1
TGCAGCGTCGCACAGCGGTCCTACGAGCAGTACTTC
CSVAQRSYEQYF
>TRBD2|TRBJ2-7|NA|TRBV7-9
TGTGCCAGCAGCCCCTCTAGCGGGGGGGCCCACGAGCAGTACTTC
CASSPSSGGAHEQYF
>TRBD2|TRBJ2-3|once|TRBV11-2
TGTGCCAGCAGCCCACCTCAAGGGCGGGAGGAAGGGGATACGCAGTATTTT
CASSPPQGREEGDTQYF
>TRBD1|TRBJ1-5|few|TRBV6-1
TGTGCCAGCAGATTAACCGGGACAGGGGAACAGCCCCAGCATTTT
CASRLTGTGEQPQHF